This TCR beta chain was captured in a study of T cell responses to AZD1222 COVID-19 vaccine. Only in-frame clones appear in the TCRdb table, and some are missing; sequencing was by immunoSEQ multiplex PCR. The repertoire holds 95,000 or so clones, about nine tenths seen once, with around 8.4% in the top ten. The source material was peripheral blood, sampled 28 days after the second AZD1222 dose. This sequence originates from an adult who received the AZD1222 COVID-19 vaccine.

CDR3 protein: CASSGQGKRPSSSYNEQFF. Written as DNA, the CDR3 is TGCGCCAGCAGTGGACAGGGAAAGCGCCCCTCGAGCTCCTACAATGAGCAGTTCTTC. This chain joins TRBV10-2 and TRBJ2-1, with 7 nucleotides matching TRBD1. The CDR3 is 19 amino acids. J gave up 0 bases and V 4 bases, and 15 bases lay outside the gene matches. Germline lookup yields CDR1 WSHSY and CDR2 SAAADI.